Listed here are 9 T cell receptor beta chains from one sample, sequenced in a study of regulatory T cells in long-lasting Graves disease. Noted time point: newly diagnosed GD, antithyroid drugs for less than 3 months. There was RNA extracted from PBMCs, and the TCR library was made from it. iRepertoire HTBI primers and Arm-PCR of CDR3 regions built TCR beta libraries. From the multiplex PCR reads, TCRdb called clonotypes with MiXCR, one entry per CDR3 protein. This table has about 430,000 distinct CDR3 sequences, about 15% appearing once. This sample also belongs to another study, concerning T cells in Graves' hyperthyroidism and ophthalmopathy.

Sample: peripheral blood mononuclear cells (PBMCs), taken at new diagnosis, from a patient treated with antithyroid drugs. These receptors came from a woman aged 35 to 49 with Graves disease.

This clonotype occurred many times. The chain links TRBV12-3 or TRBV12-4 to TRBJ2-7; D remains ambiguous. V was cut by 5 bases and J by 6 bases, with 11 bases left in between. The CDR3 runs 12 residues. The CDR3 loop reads CASSPHPLEQYF. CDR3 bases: TGTGCCAGCAGTCCCCACCCTCTCGAGCAGTACTTC.

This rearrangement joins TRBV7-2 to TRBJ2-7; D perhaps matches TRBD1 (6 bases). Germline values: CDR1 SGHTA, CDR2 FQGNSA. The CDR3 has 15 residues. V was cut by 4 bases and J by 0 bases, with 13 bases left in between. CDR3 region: CASSSSGTLSYEQYF. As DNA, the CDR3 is TGTGCCAGCAGCTCCTCCGGGACACTCTCCTACGAGCAGTACTTC.

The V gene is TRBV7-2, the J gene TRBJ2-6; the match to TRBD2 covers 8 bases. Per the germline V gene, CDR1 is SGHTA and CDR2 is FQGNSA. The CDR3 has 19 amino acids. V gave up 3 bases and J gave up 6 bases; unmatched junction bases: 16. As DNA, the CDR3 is TGTGCCAGCAGCTTGAAGAAAGCTAGCGGGCTCTTTATGGCCAACGTCCTGACTTTC. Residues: CASSLKKASGLFMANVLTF.

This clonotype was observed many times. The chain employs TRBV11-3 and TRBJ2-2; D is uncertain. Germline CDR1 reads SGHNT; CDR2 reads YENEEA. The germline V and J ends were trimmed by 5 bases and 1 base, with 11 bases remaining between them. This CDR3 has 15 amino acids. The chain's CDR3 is CASSRPLRNTGELFF. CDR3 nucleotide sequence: TGTGCCAGCAGCCGCCCTTTAAGGAACACCGGGGAGCTGTTTTTT.

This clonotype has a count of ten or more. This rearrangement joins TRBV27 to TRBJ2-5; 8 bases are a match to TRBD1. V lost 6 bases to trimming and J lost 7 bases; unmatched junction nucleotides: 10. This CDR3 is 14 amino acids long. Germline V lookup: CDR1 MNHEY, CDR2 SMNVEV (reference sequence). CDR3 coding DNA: TGTGCCAGCAGCCCTGGACAGGGAAGTGTGACCCAGTACTTC. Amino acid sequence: CASSPGQGSVTQYF.

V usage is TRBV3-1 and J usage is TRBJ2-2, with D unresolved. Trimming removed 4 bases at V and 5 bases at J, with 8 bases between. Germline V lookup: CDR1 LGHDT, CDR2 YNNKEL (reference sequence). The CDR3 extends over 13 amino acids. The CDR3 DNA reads TGTGCCAGCAGCCCGTACCAGACCGGGGAGCTGTTTTTT. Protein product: CASSPYQTGELFF. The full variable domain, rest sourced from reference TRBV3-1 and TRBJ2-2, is DTAVSQTPKYLVTQMGNDKSIKCEQNLGHDTMYWYKQDSKKFLKIMFSYNNKELIINETVPNRFSPKSPDKAHLNLHINSLELGDSAVYFCASSPYQTGELFFGEGSRLTVL.

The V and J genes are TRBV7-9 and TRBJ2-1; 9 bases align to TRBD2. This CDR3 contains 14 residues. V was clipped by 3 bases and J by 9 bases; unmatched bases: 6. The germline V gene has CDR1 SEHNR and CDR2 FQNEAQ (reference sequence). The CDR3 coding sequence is TGTGCCAGCAGCTTTATAGCGGGAGCGGCTGAGCAGTTCTTC. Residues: CASSFIAGAAEQFF.

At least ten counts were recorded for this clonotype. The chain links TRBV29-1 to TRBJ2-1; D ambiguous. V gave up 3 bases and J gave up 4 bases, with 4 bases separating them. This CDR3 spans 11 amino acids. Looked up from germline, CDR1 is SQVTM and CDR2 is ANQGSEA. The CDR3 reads CSVDYYNEQFF. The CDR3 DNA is TGCAGCGTTGACTATTACAATGAGCAGTTCTTC.

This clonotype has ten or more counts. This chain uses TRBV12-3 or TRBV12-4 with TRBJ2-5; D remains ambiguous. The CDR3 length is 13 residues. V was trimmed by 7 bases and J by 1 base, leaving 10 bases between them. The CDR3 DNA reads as TGTGCCAGCACCTTACACTTCCAAGAGACCCAGTACTTC. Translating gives CASTLHFQETQYF.